This is a list of T cell receptor beta chains from one sample in a study of blood T cell repertoires in COVID-19. Measured with immunoSEQ multiplex PCR; TCRdb has only the in-frame clones, and not every one. The sample includes fewer than 400,000 clones, 89% of them seen just once. The sequencing sample was made of peripheral blood. These receptors were taken from a woman younger than 45 with COVID-19, enrolled during active disease. Each CDR3 is given with its conserved first and last residue. A D gene is named only where the DNA matches it firmly. Some rows mark clone size as missing; the rest say once, few, many or name a class of expanded clone.

D	J	V	size	DNA	CDR3
TRBD2	TRBJ2-1	TRBV5-1	NA	TGCGCCAGCAGCCAGGAGGGACTAGCGGGGGGGCTGAATGAGCAGTTCTTC	CASSQEGLAGGLNEQFF
NA	TRBJ1-2	TRBV11-2	NA	TGTGCCAGCAGCTTAGGGGGCAACTATGGCTACACCTTC	CASSLGGNYGYTF
NA	TRBJ1-4	TRBV3-1/TRBV3-2	NA	TGTGCCAGCAGCCTTGCAGGAGGGAATGAAAAACTGTTTTTT	CASSLAGGNEKLFF
NA	TRBJ1-2	TRBV5-4	NA	TGTGCCAGCAGCTGGGGAGCACGCGGAGGAGCTAACTATGGCTACACCTTC	CASSWGARGGANYGYTF
TRBD2	TRBJ2-4	TRBV6-2/TRBV6-3	NA	TGTGCCAGCAGTCATGCGGGGGATGGAGCCAAAAACATTCAGTACTTC	CASSHAGDGAKNIQYF
NA	TRBJ1-2	TRBV29-1	NA	TGCAGCGTTGAAGGGCGGAGTGGCTACACCTTC	CSVEGRSGYTF
TRBD1	TRBJ1-2	TRBV19	NA	TGTGCCAGTAGAGAGGACAGGGTGAGGGGCTACACCTTC	CASREDRVRGYTF
NA	TRBJ1-1	TRBV9	few	TGTGCCAGCAGCGTACAAGACTACACTGAAGCTTTCTTT	CASSVQDYTEAFF
TRBD1	TRBJ2-3	TRBV24-1	NA	TGTGCCACCAGCAGGACAGGGCAGTCCACAGATACGCAGTATTTT	CATSRTGQSTDTQYF
NA	TRBJ1-4	TRBV19	NA	TGTGCCAGTAGTATAAGCGGGGGCTGGGGTGAAAAACTGTTTTTT	CASSISGGWGEKLFF
TRBD1	TRBJ2-5	TRBV5-1	NA	TGCGCCAGCAGCTTGGCCGGAAGGGGGCGCTCCCAAGAGACCCAGTACTTC	CASSLAGRGRSQETQYF
NA	TRBJ2-1	TRBV7-8	NA	TGTGCCAGCAGCTACGCGGGACGCCCCAATGAGCAGTTCTTC	CASSYAGRPNEQFF
TRBD1	TRBJ2-2	TRBV19	NA	TGTGCCAGTAGTATACCCCCCGGACAGGGAACGAACACCGGGGAGCTGTTTTTT	CASSIPPGQGTNTGELFF
TRBD1	TRBJ2-1	TRBV5-8	NA	TGTGCCAGCAGCCAGGGACAGTTCTCCTACAATGAGCAGTTCTTC	CASSQGQFSYNEQFF
NA	TRBJ1-5	TRBV6-2/TRBV6-3	once	TGTGCCAGCAGTTACAGGGGAAATTATCAGCCCCAGCATTTT	CASSYRGNYQPQHF
NA	TRBJ1-5	TRBV2	few	TGTGCCAGCAGTGAGGAAGGAGGCAATCAGCCCCAGCATTTT	CASSEEGGNQPQHF
NA	TRBJ2-1	TRBV19	NA	TGTGCCAGTAGTTTCCAGCTAGACCCACCCTACAATGAGCAGTTCTTC	CASSFQLDPPYNEQFF
NA	TRBJ1-6	TRBV5-6	NA	TGTGCCAGCAGCTTAGGGAGTGGGAATTCACCCCTCCACTTT	CASSLGSGNSPLHF